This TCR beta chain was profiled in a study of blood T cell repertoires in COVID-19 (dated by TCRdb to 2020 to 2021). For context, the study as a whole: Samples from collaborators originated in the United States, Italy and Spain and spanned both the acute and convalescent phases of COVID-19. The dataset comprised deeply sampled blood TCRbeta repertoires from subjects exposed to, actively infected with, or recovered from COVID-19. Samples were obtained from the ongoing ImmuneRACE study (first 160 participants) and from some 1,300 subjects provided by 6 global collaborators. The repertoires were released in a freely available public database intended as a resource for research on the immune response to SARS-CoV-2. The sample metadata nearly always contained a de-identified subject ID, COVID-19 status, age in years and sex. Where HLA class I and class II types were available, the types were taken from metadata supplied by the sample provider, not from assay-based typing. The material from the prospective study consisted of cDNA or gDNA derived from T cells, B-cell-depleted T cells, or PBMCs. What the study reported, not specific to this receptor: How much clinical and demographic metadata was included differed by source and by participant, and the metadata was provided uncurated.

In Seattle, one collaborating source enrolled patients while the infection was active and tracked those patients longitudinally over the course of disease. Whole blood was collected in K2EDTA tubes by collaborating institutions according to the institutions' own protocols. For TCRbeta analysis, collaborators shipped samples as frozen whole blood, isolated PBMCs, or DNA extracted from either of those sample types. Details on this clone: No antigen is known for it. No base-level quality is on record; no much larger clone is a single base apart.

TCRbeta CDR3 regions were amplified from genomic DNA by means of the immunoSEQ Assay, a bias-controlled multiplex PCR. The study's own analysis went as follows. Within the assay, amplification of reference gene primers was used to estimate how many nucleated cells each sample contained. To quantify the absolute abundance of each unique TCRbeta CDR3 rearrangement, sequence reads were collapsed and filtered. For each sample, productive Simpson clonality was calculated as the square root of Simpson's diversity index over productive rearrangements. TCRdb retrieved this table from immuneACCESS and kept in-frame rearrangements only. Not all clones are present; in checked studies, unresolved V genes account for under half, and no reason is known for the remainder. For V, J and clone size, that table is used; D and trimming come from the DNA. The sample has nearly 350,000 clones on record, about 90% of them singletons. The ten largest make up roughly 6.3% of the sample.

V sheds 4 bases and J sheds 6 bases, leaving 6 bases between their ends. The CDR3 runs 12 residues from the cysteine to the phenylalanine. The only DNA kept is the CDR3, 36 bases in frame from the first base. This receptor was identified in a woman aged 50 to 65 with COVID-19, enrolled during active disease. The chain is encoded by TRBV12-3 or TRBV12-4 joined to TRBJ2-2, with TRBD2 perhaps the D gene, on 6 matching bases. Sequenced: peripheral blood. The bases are TGTGCCAGCAGTTGGGGGGCCGGGGAGCTGTTTTTT. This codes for CASSWGAGELFF.